These T cell receptor beta chains were read from a single sample in a study of a mutant IDH1 vaccine in newly diagnosed glioma. Repertoires were generated with immunoSEQ multiplex PCR, while TCRdb's copy carries only in-frame clones and drops some. This sample yields about 60,000 clones, of which about four fifths are seen a single time; approximately 3.5% belongs to the top ten. These receptors have no identified antigens. This specimen consisted of PBMCs, obtained from a glioma patient whose treatment included an IDH1 peptide vaccine. These receptors came from a woman between 50 and 59 years old with glioma. Both conserved end residues are part of each CDR3. The D gene is left open where the match is weak. Rows give clone size only sometimes, using once, few, many, or a class for an expanded clone.

few	-	13	TRBJ2-1	TRBV30	CAWSKRAYNEQFF	TGTGCCTGGAGTAAACGGGCCTACAATGAGCAGTTCTTC
few	-	14	TRBJ1-1	TRBV28	CASSLDRGNTEAFF	TGTGCCAGCAGTTTGGACAGAGGGAACACTGAAGCTTTCTTT
-	TRBD2	16	TRBJ2-2	TRBV13	CASRERGGPNTGELFF	TGTGCCAGCAGAGAGCGGGGGGGCCCGAACACCGGGGAGCTGTTTTTT
-	-	16	TRBJ2-7	TRBV7-8	CASSLILQERSYEQYF	TGTGCCAGCAGCTTAATATTACAGGAGAGGTCCTACGAGCAGTACTTC
once	-	14	TRBJ1-1	TRBV5-1	CASSLDVGGTEAFF	TGCGCCAGCAGCTTGGATGTAGGCGGGACTGAAGCTTTCTTT
-	-	12	TRBJ1-5	TRBV6-5	CASSTEGKPQHF	TGTGCCAGCAGTACCGAGGGTAAGCCCCAGCATTTT
-	-	15	TRBJ1-2	TRBV27	CASSTQGRGLGGYTF	TGTGCCAGCAGTACACAGGGCCGGGGGTTGGGTGGCTACACCTTC
-	-	14	TRBJ1-2	TRBV19	CASRGAAENYGYTF	TGTGCCAGTAGGGGGGCAGCGGAAAACTATGGCTACACCTTC
-	-	16	TRBJ2-2	TRBV6-1	CASSESGHLNTGELFF	TGTGCCAGCAGTGAATCAGGACACCTCAACACCGGGGAGCTGTTTTTT
-	-	13	TRBJ2-7	TRBV6-1	CASSPVGLSEQYF	TGTGCCAGCAGCCCGGTTGGACTGTCCGAGCAGTACTTC
once	-	15	TRBJ1-5	TRBV27	CASSPGQNSNQPQHF	TGTGCCAGCAGTCCCGGGCAGAATAGCAATCAGCCCCAGCATTTT
-	-	14	TRBJ2-7	TRBV27	CASSLSPGFHEQYF	TGTGCCAGCAGTTTAAGTCCAGGGTTCCACGAGCAGTACTTC
-	TRBD1	15	TRBJ1-6	TRBV7-2	CASSSDRGPGSPLHF	TGTGCCAGCAGCTCAGACAGGGGTCCAGGGTCACCCCTCCACTTT
-	TRBD1	14	TRBJ2-4	TRBV11-2	CASSRTGLENIQYF	TGTGCCAGCAGCAGGACAGGGCTCGAAAACATTCAGTACTTC
-	TRBD1	16	TRBJ1-2	TRBV28	CASSTPSQGEVYGYTF	TGTGCCAGCAGTACCCCCTCCCAGGGGGAGGTTTATGGCTACACCTTC
-	TRBD1	14	TRBJ1-6	TRBV19	CASGTGKKNSPLHF	TGTGCCAGTGGGACAGGGAAGAAAAATTCACCCCTCCACTTT
-	TRBD1	15	TRBJ2-7	TRBV7-2	CASRTGTGNSYEQYF	TGTGCCAGCAGGACGGGGACAGGGAATTCCTACGAGCAGTACTTC
-	-	15	TRBJ2-7	TRBV6-1	CASSGKTGTAYEQYF	TGTGCCAGCAGTGGAAAAACCGGGACTGCATACGAGCAGTACTTC
-	-	13	TRBJ2-4	TRBV5-6	CASTTVKGDIQYF	TGTGCCAGCACCACAGTTAAGGGCGACATTCAGTACTTC
few	TRBD2	14	TRBJ2-2	TRBV10-3	CAISVGLASGELFF	TGTGCCATCAGTGTAGGACTAGCATCCGGGGAGCTGTTTTTT